The T cell receptor (beta chain) under discussion was sequenced for a study of CD8 T cells in Susac syndrome. The study's findings and limits: It was acknowledged in the study that its TCR sequencing and HLA analysis involved a relatively small number of individuals.

CDR1 is GTSNPN and CDR2 is SVGIG in the germline V gene (reference sequence). The V and J ends lost 1 base and 8 bases respectively, with 14 bases between them. The CDR3 sequence is 13 residues long. With random hexamers, reverse transcription was performed on about 0.5 to 1 ug of RNA. It was immunoSEQ multiplex PCR that amplified TCR beta CDR3 across 54 Vbeta and 13 Jbeta. TCRdb fed the immunoSEQ multiplex PCR reads into MiXCR, producing one record per CDR3 protein. The profile covers about 71,000 distinct CDR3 sequences, with 96% appearing a single time and over 0.09% taken by the ten largest. Comment on this clonotype: The antigen remains unidentified.

TEMRA cells were FACS-enriched, and CD8+ and CD4+ T cells were isolated negatively. The sequence was collected from a human donor with multiple sclerosis. The specimen was CD4+ T cells from PBMCs. This rearrangement joins TRBV30 to TRBJ1-2; D is unresolved. The CDR3 nucleotides are TGTGCCTGGAGTGGGCAGAACCTTTACGGCTACACCTTC. It specifies CAWSGQNLYGYTF. The full variable domain, rest sourced from reference TRBV30 and TRBJ1-2, is SQTIHQWPATLVQPVGSPLSLECTVEGTSNPNLYWYRQAAGRGLQLLFYSVGIGQISSEVPQNLSASRPQDRQFILSSKKLLLSDSGFYLCAWSGQNLYGYTFGSGTRLTVV.